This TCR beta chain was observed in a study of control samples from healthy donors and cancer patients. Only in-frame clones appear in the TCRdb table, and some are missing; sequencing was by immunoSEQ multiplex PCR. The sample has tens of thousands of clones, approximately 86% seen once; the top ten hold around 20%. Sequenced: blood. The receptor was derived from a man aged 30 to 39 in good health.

The CDR3 DNA reads as TGTGCCAGCAGTGATGTAGGGAAGCAGCCCCAGCATTTT. This codes for CASSDVGKQPQHF. This chain links TRBV6-1 with TRBJ1-5; D gene unclear. The CDR3 sequence is 13 residues long. V lost 3 bases and J 7 bases, leaving 10 bases between the germline ends. Looked up from germline, CDR1 is MNHNS and CDR2 is SASEGT.